Below, 3 T cell receptor beta chains from the same sample are listed, as sequenced in a study of blood T cell repertoires in COVID-19. Here immunoSEQ multiplex PCR was the method, and the copy in TCRdb shows in-frame clones only, minus some. Among tens of thousands of clones listed, around 89% were seen once. Sequencing was done on a sample of peripheral blood. Receptor source: a man between 45 and 60 years old with acute or convalescent COVID-19.

The gene calls are TRBV4-3 and TRBJ2-5, with TRBD1 matching 7 bases. The trim removed 4 bases at V and 1 base at J, leaving 9 bases unmatched. The germline V gene has CDR1 LGHNA and CDR2 YSLEER. CDR3 length equals 16 residues. The CDR3: CASSPGDRDVQETQYF. For the CDR3, the DNA is TGCGCCAGCAGCCCGGGCGACAGGGACGTCCAAGAGACCCAGTACTTC.

CDR3 DNA sequence: TGTGCCAGCAGTCAGGGGTTCAATCAGCCCCAGCATTTT. It yields the protein CASSQGFNQPQHF. The chain recombines TRBV12-3 or TRBV12-4 with TRBJ1-5, with D possibly TRBD1 on 6 matching bases. This CDR3 comprises 13 residues. Trimming took off 5 bases at V and 3 bases at J, with 8 bases between the two ends.

Comment on this clone: The junction departs from the called germline gene at one end, perhaps through a read error. The V and J genes are TRBV7-9 and TRBJ2-3, with 11 nucleotides matching TRBD2. CDR1 and CDR2 (germline): SEHNR, FQNEAQ (reference sequence). This CDR3 comprises 14 residues. The CDR3 sequence: CASSYPRTSGLQDF. The CDR3 nucleotides read TGTGCCAGCAGCTACCCTAGGACTAGCGGGCTTCAAGATTTT.